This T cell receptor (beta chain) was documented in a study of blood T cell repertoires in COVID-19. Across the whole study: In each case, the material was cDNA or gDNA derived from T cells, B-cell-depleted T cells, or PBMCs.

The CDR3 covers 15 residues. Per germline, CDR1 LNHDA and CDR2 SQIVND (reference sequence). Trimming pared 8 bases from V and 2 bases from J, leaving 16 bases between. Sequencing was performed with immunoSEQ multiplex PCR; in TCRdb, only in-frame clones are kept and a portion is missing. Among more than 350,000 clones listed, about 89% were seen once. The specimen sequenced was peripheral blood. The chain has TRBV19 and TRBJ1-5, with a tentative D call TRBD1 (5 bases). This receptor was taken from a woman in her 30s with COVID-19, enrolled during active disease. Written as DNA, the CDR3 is TGTGCCAGTCAAATGGGGGGTATGGGCAATCAGCCCCAGCATTTT. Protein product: CASQMGGMGNQPQHF.